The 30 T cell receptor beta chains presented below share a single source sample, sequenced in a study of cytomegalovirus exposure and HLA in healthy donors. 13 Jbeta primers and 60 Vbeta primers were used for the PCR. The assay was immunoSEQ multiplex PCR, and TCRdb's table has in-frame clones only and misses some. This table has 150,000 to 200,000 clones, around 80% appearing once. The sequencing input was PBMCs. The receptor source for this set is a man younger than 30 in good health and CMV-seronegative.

The CDR3 DNA reads as TGTGCCAGTAGTATACCGGGACTAGCGAGAGGGGCAGATACGCAGTATTTT. Its translation: CASSIPGLARGADTQYF. The genes are TRBV19 and TRBJ2-3, with 10 bases lining up with TRBD2. V was clipped by 2 bases and J by 4 bases; unmatched bases: 9. The CDR3 totals 17 residues. From germline, CDR1 is LNHDA and CDR2 SQIVND (reference sequence). The full variable domain, rest sourced from reference TRBV19 and TRBJ2-3, is DGGITQSPKYLFRKEGQNVTLSCEQNLNHDAMYWYRQDPGQGLRLIYYSQIVNDFQKGDIAEGYSVSREKKESFPLTVTSAQKNPTAFYLCASSIPGLARGADTQYFGPGTRLTVL.

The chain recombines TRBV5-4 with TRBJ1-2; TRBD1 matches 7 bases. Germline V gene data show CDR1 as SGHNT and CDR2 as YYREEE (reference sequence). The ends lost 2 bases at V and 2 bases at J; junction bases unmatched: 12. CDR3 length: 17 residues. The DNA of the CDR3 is TGTGCCAGCAGCTTTGGATTGAGTCGGACAGGCAACTATGGCTACACCTTC. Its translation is CASSFGLSRTGNYGYTF.

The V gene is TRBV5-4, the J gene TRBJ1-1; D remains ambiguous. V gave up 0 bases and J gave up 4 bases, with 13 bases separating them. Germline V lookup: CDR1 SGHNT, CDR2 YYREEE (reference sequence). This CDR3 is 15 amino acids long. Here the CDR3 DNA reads TGTGCCAGCAGCTTGGATTTCCGATCTAGCACTGAAGCTTTCTTT. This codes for CASSLDFRSSTEAFF.

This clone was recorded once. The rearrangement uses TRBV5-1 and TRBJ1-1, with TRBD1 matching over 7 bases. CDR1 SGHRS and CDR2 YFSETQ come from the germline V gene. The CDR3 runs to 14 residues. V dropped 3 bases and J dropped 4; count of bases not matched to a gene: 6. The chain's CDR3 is CASSWGQGGTEAFF. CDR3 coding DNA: TGCGCCAGCAGCTGGGGGCAGGGGGGCACTGAAGCTTTCTTT.

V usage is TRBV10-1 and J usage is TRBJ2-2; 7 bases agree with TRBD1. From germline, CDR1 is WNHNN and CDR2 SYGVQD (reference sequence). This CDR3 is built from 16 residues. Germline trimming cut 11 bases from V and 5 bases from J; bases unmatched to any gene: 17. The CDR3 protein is CAGNLRNRGYTGELFF. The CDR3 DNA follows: TGCGCCGGCAACCTTCGTAACAGGGGATATACCGGGGAGCTGTTTTTT.

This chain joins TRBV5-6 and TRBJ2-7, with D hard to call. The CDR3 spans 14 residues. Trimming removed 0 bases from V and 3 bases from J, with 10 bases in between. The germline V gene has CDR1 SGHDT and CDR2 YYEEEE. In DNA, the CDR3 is TGTGCCAGCAGCTTGGCTTTGGCCCACTACGAGCAGTACTTC. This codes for CASSLALAHYEQYF. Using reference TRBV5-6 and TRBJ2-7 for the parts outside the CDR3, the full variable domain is DAGVTQSPTHLIKTRGQQVTLRCSPKSGHDTVSWYQQALGQGPQFIFQYYEEEERQRGNFPDRFSGHQFPNYSSELNVNALLLGDSALYLCASSLALAHYEQYFGPGTRLTVT.

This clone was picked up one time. This CDR3 reads CASSPGTGNQPQHF. The CDR3 region has the DNA TGTGCCAGCAGTCCCGGGACAGGAAATCAGCCCCAGCATTTT. The chain employs TRBV6-5 and TRBJ1-5, with 8 bases lining up with TRBD1. Germline CDR1 is MNHEY and CDR2 is SVGAGI. The V gene end was trimmed by 5 bases and the J gene end by 4 bases; junction bases not matched to a gene: 4. The CDR3 totals 14 residues.

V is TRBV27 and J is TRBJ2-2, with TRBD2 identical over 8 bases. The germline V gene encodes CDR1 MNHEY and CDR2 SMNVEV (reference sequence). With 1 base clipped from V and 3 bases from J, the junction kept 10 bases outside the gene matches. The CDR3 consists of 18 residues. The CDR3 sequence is CASSLFPRPAGDTGELFF. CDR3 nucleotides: TGTGCCAGCAGTTTATTCCCCCGACCAGCGGGGGACACCGGGGAGCTGTTTTTT.

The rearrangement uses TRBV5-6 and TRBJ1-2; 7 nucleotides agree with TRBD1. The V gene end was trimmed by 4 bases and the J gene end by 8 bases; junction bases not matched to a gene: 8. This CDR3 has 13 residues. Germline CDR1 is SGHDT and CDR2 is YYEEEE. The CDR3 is CASSTRQGLGYTF. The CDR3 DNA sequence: TGTGCCAGCAGCACCCGACAGGGTCTAGGCTACACCTTC.

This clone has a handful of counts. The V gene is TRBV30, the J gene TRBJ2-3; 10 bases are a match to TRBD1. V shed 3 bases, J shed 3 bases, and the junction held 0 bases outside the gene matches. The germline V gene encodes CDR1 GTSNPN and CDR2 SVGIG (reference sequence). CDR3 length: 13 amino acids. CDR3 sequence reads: CAWRDRGTDTQYF. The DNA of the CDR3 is TGTGCCTGGAGGGACAGGGGGACAGATACGCAGTATTTT. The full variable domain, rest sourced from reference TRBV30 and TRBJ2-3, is SQTIHQWPATLVQPVGSPLSLECTVEGTSNPNLYWYRQAAGRGLQLLFYSVGIGQISSEVPQNLSASRPQDRQFILSSKKLLLSDSGFYLCAWRDRGTDTQYFGPGTRLTVL.

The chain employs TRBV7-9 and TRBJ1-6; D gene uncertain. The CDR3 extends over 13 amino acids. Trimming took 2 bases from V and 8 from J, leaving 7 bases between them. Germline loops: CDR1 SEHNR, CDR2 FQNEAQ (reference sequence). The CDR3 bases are TGTGCCAGCAGCTTACCGATAGATTCACCCCTCCACTTT. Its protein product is CASSLPIDSPLHF.

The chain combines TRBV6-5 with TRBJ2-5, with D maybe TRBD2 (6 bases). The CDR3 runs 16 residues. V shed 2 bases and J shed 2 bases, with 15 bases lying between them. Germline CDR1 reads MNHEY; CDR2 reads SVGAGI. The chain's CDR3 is CASSYRWASAQETQYF. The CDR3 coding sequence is TGTGCCAGCAGTTACCGGTGGGCTAGCGCACAAGAGACCCAGTACTTC.

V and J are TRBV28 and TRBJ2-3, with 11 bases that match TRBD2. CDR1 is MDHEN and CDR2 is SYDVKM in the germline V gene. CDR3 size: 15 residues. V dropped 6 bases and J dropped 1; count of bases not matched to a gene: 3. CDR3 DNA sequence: TGTGCCAGCAGACGGACTAGCGGGCGCACAGATACGCAGTATTTT. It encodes CASRRTSGRTDTQYF.

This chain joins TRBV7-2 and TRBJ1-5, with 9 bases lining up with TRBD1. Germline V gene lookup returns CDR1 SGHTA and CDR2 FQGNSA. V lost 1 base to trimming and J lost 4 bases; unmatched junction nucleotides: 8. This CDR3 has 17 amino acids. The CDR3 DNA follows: TGTGCCAGCAGCTTAGTGTTAATGACAGGGGGGAATCAGCCCCAGCATTTT. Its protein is CASSLVLMTGGNQPQHF.

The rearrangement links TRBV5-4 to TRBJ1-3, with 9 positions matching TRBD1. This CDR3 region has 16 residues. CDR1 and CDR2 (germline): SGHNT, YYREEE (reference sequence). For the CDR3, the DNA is TGTGCTTCCGGGACAGGGCCCTCTAGCTCTGGAAACACCATATATTTT. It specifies CASGTGPSSSGNTIYF. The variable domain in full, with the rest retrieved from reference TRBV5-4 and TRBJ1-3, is ETGVTQSPTHLIKTRGQQVTLRCSSQSGHNTVSWYQQALGQGPQFIFQYYREEENGRGNFPPRFSGLQFPNYSSELNVNALELDDSALYLCASGTGPSSSGNTIYFGEGSWLTVV.

Here the CDR3 DNA reads TGTGCCAGCAGAGAACCGGACAGGTCCGGAAACACCATATATTTT. It specifies CASREPDRSGNTIYF. The V call is TRBV6-6, the J call TRBJ1-3; 7 nucleotides agree with TRBD1. The CDR3 loop spans 15 amino acids. Germline V gene lookup returns CDR1 MNHNY and CDR2 SVGAGI (reference sequence). The V gene end was trimmed by 6 bases and the J gene end by 4 bases; junction bases not matched to a gene: 9.

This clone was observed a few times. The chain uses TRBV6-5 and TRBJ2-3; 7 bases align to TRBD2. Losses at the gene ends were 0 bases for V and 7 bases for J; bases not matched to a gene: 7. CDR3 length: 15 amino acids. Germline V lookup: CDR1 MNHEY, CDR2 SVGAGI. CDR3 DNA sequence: TGTGCCAGCAGTTACTCGGCGGGAGAGGTCTATACGCAGTATTTT. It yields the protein CASSYSAGEVYTQYF.

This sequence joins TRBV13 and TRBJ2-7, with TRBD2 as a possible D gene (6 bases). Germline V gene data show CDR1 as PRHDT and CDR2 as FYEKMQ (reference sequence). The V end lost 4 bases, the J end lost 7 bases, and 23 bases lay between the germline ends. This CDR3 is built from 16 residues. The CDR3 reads CASSSRVSGPMMEQYF. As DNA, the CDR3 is TGTGCCAGCAGCTCGAGGGTTAGCGGTCCTATGATGGAGCAGTACTTC.

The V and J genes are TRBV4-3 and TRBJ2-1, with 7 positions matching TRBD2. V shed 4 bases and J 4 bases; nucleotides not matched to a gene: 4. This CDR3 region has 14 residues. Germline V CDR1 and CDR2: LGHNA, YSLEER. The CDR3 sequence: CASSPGTTYNEQFF. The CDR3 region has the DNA TGCGCCAGCAGCCCCGGGACTACATACAATGAGCAGTTCTTC.

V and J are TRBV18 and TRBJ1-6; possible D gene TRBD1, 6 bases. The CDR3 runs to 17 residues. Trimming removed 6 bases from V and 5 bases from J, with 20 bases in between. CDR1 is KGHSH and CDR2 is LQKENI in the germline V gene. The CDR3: CASSPNSQQGHNSPLHF. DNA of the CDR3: TGTGCCAGCTCGCCTAACTCACAACAGGGTCATAATTCACCCCTCCACTTT. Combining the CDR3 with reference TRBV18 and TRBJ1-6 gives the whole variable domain NAGVMQNPRHLVRRRGQEARLRCSPMKGHSHVYWYRQLPEEGLKFMVYLQKENIIDESGMPKERFSAEFPKEGPSILRIQQVVRGDSAAYFCASSPNSQQGHNSPLHFGNGTRLTVT.

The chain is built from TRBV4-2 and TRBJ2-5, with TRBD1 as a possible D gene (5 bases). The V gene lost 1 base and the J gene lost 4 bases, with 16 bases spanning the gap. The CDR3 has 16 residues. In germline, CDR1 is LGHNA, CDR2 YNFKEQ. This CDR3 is CASSQGGLQGGETQYF. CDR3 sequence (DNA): TGTGCCAGCAGCCAAGGCGGTCTGCAGGGTGGAGAGACCCAGTACTTC.

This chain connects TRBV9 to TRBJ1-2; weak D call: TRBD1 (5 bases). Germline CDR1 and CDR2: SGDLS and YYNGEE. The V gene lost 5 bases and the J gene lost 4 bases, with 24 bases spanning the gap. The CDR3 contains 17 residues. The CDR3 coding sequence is TGTGCCAGCAGTGAGTCTCCTTTAGACGGGGGATTCTATGGCTACACCTTC. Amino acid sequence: CASSESPLDGGFYGYTF.

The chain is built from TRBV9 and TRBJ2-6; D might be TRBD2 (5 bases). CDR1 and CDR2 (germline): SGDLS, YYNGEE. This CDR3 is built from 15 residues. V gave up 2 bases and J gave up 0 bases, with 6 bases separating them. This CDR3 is CASSVGDSGANVLTF. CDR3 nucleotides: TGTGCCAGCAGCGTCGGGGACTCTGGGGCCAACGTCCTGACTTTC.

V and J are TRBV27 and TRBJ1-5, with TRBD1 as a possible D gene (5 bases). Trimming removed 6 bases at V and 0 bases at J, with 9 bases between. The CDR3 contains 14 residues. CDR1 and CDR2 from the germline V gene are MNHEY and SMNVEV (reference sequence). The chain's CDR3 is CASRTAYSNQPQHF. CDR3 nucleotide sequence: TGTGCCAGCAGGACAGCTTATAGCAATCAGCCCCAGCATTTT.

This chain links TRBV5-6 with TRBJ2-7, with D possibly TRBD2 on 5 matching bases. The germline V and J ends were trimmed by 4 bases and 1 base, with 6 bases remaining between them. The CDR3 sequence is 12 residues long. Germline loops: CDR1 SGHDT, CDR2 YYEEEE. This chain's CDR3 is CASSDYSYEQYF. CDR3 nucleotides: TGTGCCAGCAGCGACTATTCCTACGAGCAGTACTTC.

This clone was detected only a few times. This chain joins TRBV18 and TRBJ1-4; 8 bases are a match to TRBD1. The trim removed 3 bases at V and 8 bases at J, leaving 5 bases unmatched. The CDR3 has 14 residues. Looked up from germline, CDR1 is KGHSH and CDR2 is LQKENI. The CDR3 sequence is CASSPGTGPEKLFF. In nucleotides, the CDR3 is TGTGCCAGCTCACCCGGGACAGGTCCGGAAAAACTGTTTTTT.

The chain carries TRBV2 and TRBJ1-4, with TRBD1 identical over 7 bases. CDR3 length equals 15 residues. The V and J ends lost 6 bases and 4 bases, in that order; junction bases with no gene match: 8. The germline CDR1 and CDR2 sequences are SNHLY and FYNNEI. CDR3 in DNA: TGTGCCAGCAGCAAACTCGGGACAGTTAATGAAAAACTGTTTTTT. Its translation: CASSKLGTVNEKLFF.

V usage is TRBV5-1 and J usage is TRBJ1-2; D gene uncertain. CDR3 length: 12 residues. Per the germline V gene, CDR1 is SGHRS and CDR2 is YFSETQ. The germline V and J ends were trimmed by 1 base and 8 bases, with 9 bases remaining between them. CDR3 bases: TGCGCCAGCAGCTTGACTGGCGGCGGCTACACCTTC. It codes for CASSLTGGGYTF.

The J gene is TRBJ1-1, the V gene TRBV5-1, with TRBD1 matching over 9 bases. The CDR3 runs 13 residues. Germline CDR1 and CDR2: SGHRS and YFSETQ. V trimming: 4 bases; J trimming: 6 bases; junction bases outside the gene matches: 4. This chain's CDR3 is CASSTDRGAEAFF. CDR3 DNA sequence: TGCGCCAGCAGCACGGACAGGGGCGCTGAAGCTTTCTTT. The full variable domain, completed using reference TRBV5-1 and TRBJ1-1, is KAGVTQTPRYLIKTRGQQVTLSCSPISGHRSVSWYQQTPGQGLQFLFEYFSETQRNKGNFPGRFSGRQFSNSRSEMNVSTLELGDSALYLCASSTDRGAEAFFGQGTRLTVV.

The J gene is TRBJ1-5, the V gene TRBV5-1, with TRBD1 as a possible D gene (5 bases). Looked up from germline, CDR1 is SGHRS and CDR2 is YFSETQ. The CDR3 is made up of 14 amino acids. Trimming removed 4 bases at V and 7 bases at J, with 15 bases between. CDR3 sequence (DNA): TGCGCCAGCAGCGAGGGCCCGGGGGACCAGCCCCAGCATTTT. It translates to CASSEGPGDQPQHF.